This TCR beta chain emerged from a study of T cell repertoires in cytomegalovirus infection. Worth noting for this clonotype: What it binds is not known.

CDR1 and CDR2 (germline): LNHDA, SQIVND (reference sequence). The CDR3 contains 15 residues. V dropped 5 bases and J dropped 2 bases, with 15 bases sitting between them. Study observations and caveats: Frequencies of public TCR beta families were cumulated, and this identified carriers of CMV plus the relevant HLA. HLA-C-restricted CMV clonotypes gave the most frequent clonotype in two of eight donors.

Each CDR3 protein is one row after TCRdb ran MiXCR on the reads. The table lists 480,000 or so distinct CDR3 sequences, around 10% of them singletons. The chain is built from TRBV19 and TRBJ2-5; D perhaps matches TRBD2 (6 bases). Sequenced material: PBMCs. This TCR derives from a human donor in good health (CMV status not recorded). Some clones in this sample may be carry-over from other donors' samples. CDR3 in amino acids: CASSLPGLLQETQYF. The CDR3 DNA is TGTGCCAGTAGTCTCCCGGGACTTTTACAAGAGACCCAGTACTTC.